One sample yielded the 17 T cell receptor beta chains listed below, sequenced in a study of T cells in Graves' hyperthyroidism and ophthalmopathy. Amplification of TCR beta CDR3 regions used RNA as the template. HTBI primers were used for first-round RT-PCR of the TCR CDR3. TCRdb itself ran the multiplex PCR reads through MiXCR, one entry per CDR3 protein. The sample includes hundreds of thousands of distinct CDR3 sequences, about 20% seen only once; the top ten take approximately 48%. The sequencing sample was made of blood. The receptors here all came from a man between 40 and 49 years old with Graves' ophthalmopathy.

This clonotype was observed at least ten times. The chain recombines TRBV30 with TRBJ1-5; tentative D call: TRBD1 (6 bases). Germline CDR1 is GTSNPN and CDR2 is SVGIG (reference sequence). CDR3 length: 13 amino acids. Trimming cost V 5 bases and J 5 bases, with 13 bases left between them. The CDR3 DNA reads TGTGCCTGGTCAAGGGGGGAGGATCAGCCCCAGCATTTT. It specifies CAWSRGEDQPQHF.

This clonotype was counted a few times. CDR3: CASSAGTVQPQHF. The CDR3 region has the DNA TGTGCCAGCTCAGCCGGGACAGTCCAGCCCCAGCATTTT. The chain joins TRBV18 to TRBJ1-5, with 7 bases lining up with TRBD1. The CDR3 has 13 amino acids. The J segment lost 7 bases and the V segment lost 5 bases, leaving 5 bases of the junction unmatched. Germline V gene data show CDR1 as KGHSH and CDR2 as LQKENI.

Here the CDR3 reads CASSYPNADRGLDTQYF. CDR3 in DNA: TGTGCCAGCAGTTACCCGAACGCGGACAGGGGACTTGATACGCAGTATTTT. This chain links TRBV7-9 with TRBJ2-3; 9 bases align to TRBD1. The CDR3 spans 17 residues. With 6 bases clipped from V and 6 bases from J, the junction kept 16 bases outside the gene matches. Germline assignment: CDR1 SEHNR and CDR2 FQNEAQ (reference sequence).

This clonotype showed up just a few times. The chain is built from TRBV12-3 or TRBV12-4 and TRBJ1-5; no firm D call. V shed 3 bases and J shed 0 bases, with 6 bases lying between them. This CDR3 has 14 amino acids. This CDR3 is CASSFQVSNQPQHF. The CDR3 region has the DNA TGTGCCAGCAGTTTTCAGGTTAGCAATCAGCCCCAGCATTTT.

This clonotype was counted many times. The V call is TRBV12-3 or TRBV12-4, the J call TRBJ2-2; D gene uncertain. CDR3 length equals 15 residues. Trimming pared 3 bases from V and 6 bases from J, leaving 14 bases between. The CDR3 nucleotides read TGTGCCAGCAGTTTCCATTCGTGGGCGGCCGGGGAGCTGTTTTTT. Its translation: CASSFHSWAAGELFF.

This clonotype was observed a handful of times. V is TRBV24-1 and J is TRBJ2-1, with D unclear. Germline CDR1 reads KGHDR; CDR2 reads SFDVKD. Trimming took off 4 bases at V and 2 bases at J, with 8 bases between the two ends. The CDR3 length is 14 residues. This chain's CDR3 is CATSEKRTYNEQFF. The CDR3 DNA sequence: TGTGCCACCAGTGAAAAGCGAACCTACAATGAGCAGTTCTTC.

The chain recombines TRBV29-1 with TRBJ1-4; the match to TRBD1 covers 10 bases. The CDR3 is made up of 15 amino acids. The V gene's germline CDR1 is SQVTM and CDR2 ANQGSEA. V shed 7 bases, J shed 2 bases, and the junction held 7 bases outside the gene matches. The CDR3 DNA reads TGCAGCGCCCTGACAGGGGGCCGCACTAATGAAAAACTGTTTTTT. Translating it yields CSALTGGRTNEKLFF. The variable domain in full, with the rest retrieved from reference TRBV29-1 and TRBJ1-4, is SAVISQKPSRDICQRGTSLTIQCQVDSQVTMMFWYRQQPGQSLTLIATANQGSEATYESGFVIDKFPISRPNLTFSTLTVSNMSPEDSSIYLCSALTGGRTNEKLFFGSGTQLSVL.

Ten or more counts support this clonotype. V gene TRBV7-2 combines with J gene TRBJ2-2; 7 bases line up with TRBD2. Germline CDR1 reads SGHTA; CDR2 reads FQGNSA. V was pared by 1 base and J by 5 bases, with 4 bases of the junction left unmatched. CDR3 length: 15 amino acids. Here the CDR3 DNA reads TGTGCCAGCAGCTTAGAGCGGGACGATACCGGGGAGCTGTTTTTT. It yields the protein CASSLERDDTGELFF.

This clonotype was observed a handful of times. V gene TRBV3-1 combines with J gene TRBJ2-2, with D unresolved. The CDR3 runs 14 residues. Germline assignment: CDR1 LGHDT and CDR2 YNNKEL (reference sequence). Trimming removed 4 bases at V and 4 bases at J, with 10 bases between. The CDR3 nucleotides are TGTGCCAGCAGCCCCGTTAGGGTCACCGGGGAGCTGTTTTTT. It codes for CASSPVRVTGELFF.

This clonotype was seen a handful of times. The rearrangement links TRBV7-9 to TRBJ1-2; TRBD1 agrees at 7 bases. The CDR3 covers 12 residues. Germline CDR1 reads SEHNR; CDR2 reads FQNEAQ (reference sequence). J lost 8 bases, V lost 6 bases, and 6 bases had no gene match. The CDR3 region is CASSQTQGGYTF. For the CDR3, the DNA is TGTGCCAGCAGTCAAACACAGGGGGGCTACACCTTC.

The genes are TRBV7-9 and TRBJ1-2; the D gene is possibly TRBD1 (6 bases). The CDR3 sequence is 14 residues long. The V end lost 4 bases, the J end lost 7 bases, and 16 bases lay between the germline ends. Per germline, CDR1 SEHNR and CDR2 FQNEAQ (reference sequence). The CDR3 region is CASSSSGTLAGYTF. The CDR3 DNA is TGTGCCAGCAGCTCATCCGGGACATTGGCTGGCTACACCTTC.

This clonotype was recorded a few times. V and J are TRBV19 and TRBJ1-2; weak D call: TRBD1 (5 bases). The germline V gene has CDR1 LNHDA and CDR2 SQIVND (reference sequence). The CDR3 extends over 14 amino acids. Trimming took 5 bases from V and 5 from J, leaving 15 bases between them. The DNA of the CDR3 is TGTGCCAGTAGTTTCCAGGGACGGAGGTATGGCTACACCTTC. Amino acid sequence: CASSFQGRRYGYTF.

This clonotype was picked up a small number of times. The CDR3 nucleotides are TGTGCCATCAGTGAGTCTCCCAGCGAAGCAGCAGATACGCAGTATTTT. This gives the protein CAISESPSEAADTQYF. The chain joins TRBV10-3 to TRBJ2-3, with D hard to call. Germline V lookup: CDR1 ENHRY, CDR2 SYGVKD. The V gene lost 0 bases and the J gene lost 4 bases, with 14 bases spanning the gap. The length of the CDR3 is 16 residues.

This clonotype appeared a few times. The gene calls are TRBV14 and TRBJ1-2; 7 positions match TRBD1. V lost 5 bases, J lost 3 bases, and 9 bases stayed unmatched. Germline V lookup: CDR1 SGHDN, CDR2 FVKESK. The CDR3 has 15 residues. The CDR3 nucleotides are TGTGCCAGCAGCGGACAGGAGGATCCTTACTATGGCTACACCTTC. Residues: CASSGQEDPYYGYTF.

This clonotype has ten or more counts. V usage is TRBV2 and J usage is TRBJ2-5; 11 bases fit TRBD2. The germline CDR1 and CDR2 sequences are SNHLY and FYNNEI. Trimming cost V 2 bases and J 3 bases; bases outside gene matches: 8. The CDR3 has 17 residues. CDR3: CASSESGLAGRKETQYF. Here the CDR3 DNA reads TGTGCCAGCAGTGAAAGTGGACTAGCGGGTCGTAAAGAGACCCAGTACTTC.

This clonotype came up a few times. The CDR3 sequence: CSVGGDRGVRGSKNEQFF. CDR3 DNA sequence: TGCAGCGTTGGTGGGGACAGGGGGGTGCGCGGGAGTAAGAATGAGCAGTTCTTC. The chain uses TRBV29-1 and TRBJ2-1; 11 bases match TRBD1. Germline loops: CDR1 SQVTM, CDR2 ANQGSEA. CDR3 length: 18 residues. With V trimmed by 4 bases and J by 7 bases, 18 bases remained unmatched.

The sample holds a few counts of this clonotype. This CDR3 reads CASSLGQVGGYEQYF. CDR3 bases: TGCGCCAGCAGCTTGGGACAGGTTGGTGGCTACGAGCAGTACTTC. This chain connects TRBV5-1 to TRBJ2-7, with D tentatively TRBD1 (6 bases). Trimming stripped 0 bases from V and 3 bases from J, with 13 bases between. CDR1 SGHRS and CDR2 YFSETQ come from the germline V gene. The CDR3 totals 15 residues.